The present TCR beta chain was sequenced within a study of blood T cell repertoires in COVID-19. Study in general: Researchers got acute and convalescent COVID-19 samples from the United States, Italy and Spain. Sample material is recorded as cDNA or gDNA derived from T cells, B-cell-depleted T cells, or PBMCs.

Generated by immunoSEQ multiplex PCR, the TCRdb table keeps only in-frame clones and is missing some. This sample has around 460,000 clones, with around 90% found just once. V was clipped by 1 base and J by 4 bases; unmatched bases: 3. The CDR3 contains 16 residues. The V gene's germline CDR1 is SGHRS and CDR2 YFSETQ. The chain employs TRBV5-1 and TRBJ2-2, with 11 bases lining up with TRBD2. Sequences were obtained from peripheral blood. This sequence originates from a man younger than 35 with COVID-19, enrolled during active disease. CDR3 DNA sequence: TGCGCCAGCAGCTTGACTAGCGGGAGTGTCACCGGGGAGCTGTTTTTT. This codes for CASSLTSGSVTGELFF.